This T cell receptor beta chain stems from a study of CD8 T cells in ankylosing spondylitis (dated by TCRdb to the late 2010s). Describing the broader study: T cell receptor beta repertoires were profiled in healthy donors and ankylosing spondylitis patients so that disease-linked TCR variants could be found. The full study cohort was made up of approximately 27 ankylosing spondylitis patients and fewer than 120 healthy donors. Samples of peripheral blood were taken, and for ankylosing spondylitis patients, synovial fluid was collected as well. Summary of the overall study and its limitations: A CD8+ phenotype was shown by the disease-linked clones, which were found at relatively low frequencies in peripheral blood. Some motif variants had previously been reported in the synovial fluid and blood of reactive arthritis patients, which suggests shared mechanisms of disease initiation. The disease-linked clones were reported as significantly enriched in matched synovial fluid samples from ankylosing spondylitis patients. Blood from ankylosing spondylitis patients appeared to be characterized by a TCR beta motif composed of under 10 highly homologous amino acid variants.

V is clipped by 5 bases and J by 7 bases, and the sequence between their germline boundaries is 9 bases long. CDR1 and CDR2 are read off the germline V gene (reference sequence) as DFQATT and SNEGSKA. The CDR3, from cysteine to phenylalanine, totals 10 residues. Left in the record is the CDR3 DNA by itself, 30 bases read in frame from the first base. This clonotype came up a few times. Its antigen is unknown. No base quality information exists; no much larger clone differs at one position. Sequencing relied on an Illumina HiSeq 2500. Quantitative 5'-RACE with molecular barcodes was used to prepare TCR beta libraries. As for how the authors treated the data: A new computational method based on a probabilistic model of VDJ rearrangement was used to identify disease-linked TCR variants. TCRdb applied fastp at Q25 and MiXCR to the public reads, then kept only in-frame beta chains. CDR3 protein duplicates are merged, each entry listing the most common genes and DNA. For this entry, the V and J calls and clone size follow TCRdb and not the study's own pipeline. Recorded for this sample are 290,000 or so distinct CDR3 sequences; 20% of them occurred a single time. Of the sample, 3.5% falls within the top ten clones.

The TCR originated in a female donor with ankylosing spondylitis or in good health (not recorded which). The V gene is TRBV20-1 and the J gene is TRBJ2-7; no D gene is confidently identified. Sequenced: blood, either unsorted or a sorted T cell fraction (not recorded which). The bases read TGCAGTGCTGAGCATAGGGAGCAGTACTTC. This is translated as CSAEHREQYF.